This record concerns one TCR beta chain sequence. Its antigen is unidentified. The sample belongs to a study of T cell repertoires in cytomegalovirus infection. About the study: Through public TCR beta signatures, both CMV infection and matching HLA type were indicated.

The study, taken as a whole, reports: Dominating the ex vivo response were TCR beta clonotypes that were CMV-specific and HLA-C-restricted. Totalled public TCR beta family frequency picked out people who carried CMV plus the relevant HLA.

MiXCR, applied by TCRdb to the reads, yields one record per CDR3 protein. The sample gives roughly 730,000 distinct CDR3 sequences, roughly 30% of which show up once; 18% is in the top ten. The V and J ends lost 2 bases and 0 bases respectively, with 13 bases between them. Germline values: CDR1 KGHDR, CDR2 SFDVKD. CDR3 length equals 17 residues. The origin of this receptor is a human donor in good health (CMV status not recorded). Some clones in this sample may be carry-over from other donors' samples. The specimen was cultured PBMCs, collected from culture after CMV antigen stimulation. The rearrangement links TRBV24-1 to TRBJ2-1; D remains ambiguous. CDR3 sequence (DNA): TGTGCCACCAGTGATTCCCGCCGACGGAGCTCCTACAATGAGCAGTTCTTC. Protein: CATSDSRRRSSYNEQFF.